These 23 T cell receptor beta chains originate from one sample sequenced in a study of human T cells and chemical hapten exposure (dated by TCRdb to about 2021). Libraries were built with RACE. Sequencing was performed on a NextSeq 500. The raw public data were reprocessed by TCRdb itself: fastp quality trimming at Q25, MiXCR clonotype calling, in-frame beta chains only. For every CDR3 protein sequence, its rows merge into one entry that carries the most common genes and DNA. This sample holds approximately 400,000 distinct CDR3 sequences; approximately 4.4% were observed only once. The leading ten clones occupy approximately 2.3% of the sample. This specimen's time point label, interpreted: patch test 1, 2 weeks after DPC sensitization. According to the study, the label for this sample's treatment or condition signals: therapeutic diphenylcyclopropenone sensitization with weekly scalp DPC. The input for sequencing was whole blood, taken in connection with sensitization to the hapten diphenylcyclopropenone (DPC). The source of these receptors is a woman aged 50 to 65 with alopecia areata. Some clones in this sample may be carry-over from other donors' samples.

The chain combines TRBV12-3 or TRBV12-4 with TRBJ2-7; no clear D gene. Trimming took off 5 bases at V and 6 bases at J, with 11 bases between the two ends. This CDR3 spans 12 amino acids. The CDR3 nucleotides are TGTGCCAGCAGTCATCGGGTGGGCGAGCAGTACTTC. Residues: CASSHRVGEQYF.

The genes are TRBV18 and TRBJ2-7; a weak D match, TRBD1 (6 bases). The CDR3 is 14 amino acids. Germline CDR1 is KGHSH and CDR2 is LQKENI. V was clipped by 6 bases and J by 0 bases, with 12 bases between them. DNA of the CDR3: TGTGCCAGCTCGCCCGACAGGATCTCCTACGAGCAGTACTTC. Translating it yields CASSPDRISYEQYF.

The V call is TRBV11-2, the J call TRBJ1-3; 8 bases line up with TRBD1. Germline-derived CDR1 and CDR2 are SGHAT and FQNNGV. Unmatched junction bases numbered 9, after V lost 5 bases and J lost 0 bases. The CDR3 consists of 17 residues. The CDR3 DNA is TGTGCCAGCAGCCCCAGACCCAGGGGGCCCTCTGGAAACACCATATATTTT. This sequence encodes CASSPRPRGPSGNTIYF.

This clonotype has only a few counts. The rearrangement joins TRBV21-1 to TRBJ1-6; the table assigns TRBD1, which was not confirmed against the DNA. TRBV21-1 is noted as a pseudogene. The CDR3 is 14 residues long. The DNA for the CDR3 is TGTGCCAGCAGCAAACCCAGGGACAATTCACCCCTCCACTTT. Residues: CASSKPRDNSPLHF.

The rearrangement joins TRBV6-2 or TRBV6-3 to TRBJ1-1; TRBD1 aligns across 9 bases. The CDR3 contains 16 residues. The V segment lost 5 bases and the J segment 1 base; nucleotides outside the gene matches: 8. Germline V gives CDR1 MNHEY, CDR2 SVGEGT. The CDR3 DNA reads as TGTGCCAGCAGTCCCCACAGGGGGCGCGGGAACACTGAAGCTTTCTTT. Translated: CASSPHRGRGNTEAFF.

This clonotype was seen more than once but under ten times. The V gene is TRBV12-3 or TRBV12-4, the J gene TRBJ1-1; 7 nucleotides match TRBD1. CDR3 length equals 14 residues. Trimming removed 7 bases from V and 1 base from J; junction bases left unmatched: 6. The CDR3 is CASTQTGSNTEAFF. The CDR3 bases are TGTGCCAGCACCCAGACAGGGTCGAACACTGAAGCTTTCTTT.

To note about this clonotype: Given a much more abundant clone one base away, this may be a read error. The V and J genes are TRBV6-1 and TRBJ2-3; D might be TRBD2 (5 bases). There are 14 residues in the CDR3. The germline CDR1 and CDR2 sequences are MNHNS and SASEGT. V was shortened by 4 bases and J by 4 bases, with 12 bases between the two germline ends. As DNA, the CDR3 is TGTGCCAGCAGTGTCAGGCTAGCAGCAGATACGCAGTATTTT. It encodes CASSVRLAADTQYF.

This clonotype was seen ten or more times. J is TRBJ2-7 and V is TRBV29-1; 11 bases align to TRBD1. Germline V gene lookup returns CDR1 SQVTM and CDR2 ANQGSEA. Unmatched junction bases numbered 8, after V lost 6 bases and J lost 1 base. The length of the CDR3 is 15 residues. CDR3 protein: CSVRKGTGGSYEQYF. The CDR3 nucleotides read TGCAGCGTAAGAAAAGGGACAGGGGGTTCCTACGAGCAGTACTTC.

The chain links TRBV14 to TRBJ2-3, with D possibly TRBD1 on 6 matching bases. V was trimmed by 1 base and J by 5 bases, leaving 13 bases between them. This CDR3 comprises 15 residues. Germline values: CDR1 SGHDN, CDR2 FVKESK. CDR3 coding DNA: TGTGCCAGCAGCCAAGCCAGGGGCTTGGGAGATACGCAGTATTTT. Its protein product is CASSQARGLGDTQYF.

This clonotype was picked up many times. CDR3 amino acids: CASSLRWTGQPQHF. For the CDR3, the DNA is TGTGCCAGCAGTTTAAGATGGACAGGGCAGCCCCAGCATTTT. The chain has TRBV27 and TRBJ1-5, with 8 bases matching TRBD1. The CDR3 spans 14 residues. With V trimmed by 2 bases and J by 7 bases, 4 bases remained unmatched. Germline CDR1 reads MNHEY; CDR2 reads SMNVEV (reference sequence).

This clonotype was recorded many times. The chain recombines TRBV7-6 with TRBJ1-5; D is uncertain. Trimming pared 0 bases from V and 1 base from J, leaving 7 bases between. This CDR3 is 15 amino acids long. Germline values: CDR1 SGHVS, CDR2 FNYEAQ. The CDR3 DNA reads TGTGCCAGCAGCTTAGCTTGGGGAAGCAATCAGCCCCAGCATTTT. Encoded protein: CASSLAWGSNQPQHF.

This clonotype was seen repeatedly, ten times or more. This sequence joins TRBV28 and TRBJ2-6, with D perhaps given as TRBD1 or TRBD2 (6 bases each). In germline, CDR1 is MDHEN, CDR2 SYDVKM. The CDR3 is 17 amino acids. The ends were cut back, 3 bases at V and 0 bases at J, with 12 bases in the middle. The CDR3 bases are TGTGCCAGCAGTTTCCTAGGGGGGTCCTCTGGGGCCAACGTCCTGACTTTC. Translated: CASSFLGGSSGANVLTF.

This clonotype was observed at least ten times. V usage is TRBV29-1 and J usage is TRBJ2-4, with D possibly matching TRBD2 (7 bases). The CDR3 is made up of 13 amino acids. Between the trimmed V and J ends, which lost 4 bases and 9 bases, there was a span of 16 bases. Germline CDR1 and CDR2: SQVTM and ANQGSEA. This chain's CDR3 is CSVGGASGSIQYF. CDR3 sequence (DNA): TGCAGCGTTGGGGGGGCTAGCGGTAGCATTCAGTACTTC.

This clonotype was detected only a few times. The V gene is TRBV29-1, the J gene TRBJ2-7, with a tentative D call TRBD2 (5 bases). Germline assignment: CDR1 SQVTM and CDR2 ANQGSEA. V was cut by 0 bases and J by 0 bases, with 9 bases left in between. The length of the CDR3 is 14 residues. The CDR3 here is CSVEDPGSSYEQYF. The CDR3 DNA sequence: TGCAGCGTTGAAGACCCGGGGAGCTCCTACGAGCAGTACTTC.

The chain links TRBV20-1 to TRBJ2-2; D remains unclear. The V gene lost 3 bases and the J gene lost 8 bases, with 13 bases spanning the gap. Germline V gene sequence: CDR1 DFQATT, CDR2 SNEGSKA (reference sequence). CDR3 size: 13 residues. CDR3: CSASPLAVGELFF. CDR3 in DNA: TGCAGTGCTAGCCCTCTGGCGGTGGGGGAGCTGTTTTTT.

This clonotype was seen at least ten times. The chain joins TRBV20-1 to TRBJ2-2; the D is unclear. Trimming took off 0 bases at V and 4 bases at J, with 6 bases between the two ends. Germline lookup yields CDR1 DFQATT and CDR2 SNEGSKA (reference sequence). There are 13 residues in the CDR3. In DNA form, the CDR3 reads TGCAGTGCTAGAGATGATAGCACCGGGGAGCTGTTTTTT. This translates into CSARDDSTGELFF.

This clonotype appeared many times. This sequence joins TRBV4-1 and TRBJ1-2, with D possibly TRBD1 on 5 matching bases. CDR3 length: 16 amino acids. The germline V gene has CDR1 MGHRA and CDR2 YSYEKL. V dropped 1 base and J dropped 3 bases, with 15 bases sitting between them. The CDR3 is CASSQGGLGLYYGYTF. CDR3 in DNA: TGCGCCAGCAGCCAAGGTGGTTTGGGACTCTACTATGGCTACACCTTC.

This clonotype came up many times. This rearrangement joins TRBV28 to TRBJ1-2; D remains ambiguous. Germline assignment: CDR1 MDHEN and CDR2 SYDVKM. V was pared by 8 bases and J by 5 bases, with 9 bases between. There are 11 residues in the CDR3. CDR3 in DNA: TGTGCCAGCTCCGGGTTATATGGCTACACCTTC. Its translation is CASSGLYGYTF.

In its sample, this clonotype was seen many times. CDR3 coding DNA: TGTGCCAGCAGCCGGACGCAAGCCCCTTTCTATGGCTACACCTTC. It codes for CASSRTQAPFYGYTF. The chain has TRBV5-6 and TRBJ1-2; D is undetermined. Germline assignment: CDR1 SGHDT and CDR2 YYEEEE. The V gene lost 4 bases and the J gene lost 4 bases, with 17 bases spanning the gap. The CDR3 totals 15 residues.

The J gene is TRBJ2-3, the V gene TRBV2, with 10 bases matching TRBD2. CDR1 and CDR2 from the germline V gene are SNHLY and FYNNEI. Unmatched junction bases numbered 2, after V lost 0 bases and J lost 2 bases. CDR3 length equals 16 residues. The CDR3 bases are TGTGCCAGCAGTGAAGCGCTAGCGGGGGTCACAGATACGCAGTATTTT. Encoded protein: CASSEALAGVTDTQYF. The variable domain in full, with the rest retrieved from reference TRBV2 and TRBJ2-3, is EPEVTQTPSHQVTQMGQEVILRCVPISNHLYFYWYRQILGQKVEFLVSFYNNEISEKSEIFDDQFSVERPDGSNFTLKIRSTKLEDSAMYFCASSEALAGVTDTQYFGPGTRLTVL.

This clonotype appeared many times. The rearrangement joins TRBV29-1 to TRBJ1-5; D ambiguous. V gave up 4 bases and J gave up 2 bases, with 12 bases separating them. Germline V gene lookup returns CDR1 SQVTM and CDR2 ANQGSEA. This CDR3 region has 14 residues. The CDR3 DNA reads TGCAGCGTTGGCCGAGGAGATGGCAATCAGCCCCAGCATTTT. Translated: CSVGRGDGNQPQHF.

Many counts were recorded for this clonotype. CDR3 bases: TGCAGTGCCCTGGGACAGGGGACCCACGAGCAGTACTTC. It encodes CSALGQGTHEQYF. The chain combines TRBV20-1 with TRBJ2-7, with 10 bases matching TRBD1. This CDR3 is 13 amino acids long. CDR1 is DFQATT and CDR2 is SNEGSKA in the germline V gene (reference sequence). Trimming took 6 bases from V and 5 from J; bases not matched to a gene: 7.

This rearrangement joins TRBV14 to TRBJ1-6, with D possibly being TRBD1 (5 bases). V shed 2 bases and J shed 8 bases, with 13 bases lying between them. CDR1 is SGHDN, CDR2 FVKESK, per germline. This CDR3 spans 15 amino acids. The CDR3 DNA follows: TGTGCCAGCAGCCAATTGCCCCCGGGGGATTCACCCCTCCACTTT. This encodes CASSQLPPGDSPLHF.